The source of this T cell receptor beta chain is a study of cytomegalovirus exposure and HLA in healthy donors. 13 Jbeta primers and 60 Vbeta primers were used for the PCR. Profiled with immunoSEQ multiplex PCR; TCRdb holds only in-frame clones, not every one. The sample consists of 110,000 to 150,000 clones, 72% of them appearing once. There are 14 residues in the CDR3. CDR1 is LGHNA, CDR2 YSLEER, per germline. The V and J ends lost 4 bases and 6 bases, in that order; junction bases with no gene match: 5. Specimen: PBMCs. V is TRBV4-3 and J is TRBJ2-2; 7 bases fit TRBD1. This TCR was sampled from a man aged 35 to 55 in good health and CMV-seronegative. The CDR3 DNA follows: TGCGCCAGCAGCCCTCGACAGGGCGCCGGGGAGCTGTTTTTT. It translates to CASSPRQGAGELFF.